This TCR beta chain was found in a study of T-cell reconstitution after alpha-beta-depleted transplantation in children (TCRdb year 2016). Context from the whole study: Using TCR repertoire profiling, the study quantitatively followed how T-cell immune reconstitution unfolded in children after TCRalphabeta/CD19-depleted allogeneic hematopoietic cell transplantation.

Libraries came from PCR. Sequencing was performed on an Illumina HiSeq 2500. TCR library preparation used molecular barcoding, with unique molecular identifiers applied to normalize quantification of the TCRbeta repertoire. The public reads were reanalyzed by TCRdb: fastp trimming at Q25, MiXCR alignment, in-frame beta chains only. Records with the same CDR3 protein are collapsed into one entry carrying the most frequent genes and DNA. The sample includes about 980,000 distinct CDR3 sequences, with around 30% observed a single time. About 28% of the sample lies in the top ten. CDR1 and CDR2 are drawn from the germline V gene: SGHRS, YFSETQ. V is pared back by 4 bases and J by 0 bases, with 17 bases lying between the germline termini. CDR3 length: 16 amino acids, cysteine to phenylalanine. The entry retains the CDR3 DNA only, 48 bases that are in frame from base 1. Turning to this clonotype: The antigen this receptor binds is unknown. Qualities for individual bases were not recorded, and no much larger clone is one base off.

The treatment or condition label on this specimen signifies: allogeneic hematopoietic cell transplantation with graft depleted of TCRalphabeta T cells and CD19 B cells. The transplant recipients were children given TCRalphabeta/CD19-depleted allogeneic hematopoietic cell grafts. The study at large found these results: The high TCRbeta diversity at day 60 in some patients was ascribed to recipient T cells and intrathymic progenitors that had survived conditioning. Over subsequent months, a decline in hyperexpanded clone frequencies was noted, and after one year, T-cell counts and TCRbeta diversity were mostly ascribed to newly produced T cells. About two months after transplant, the apparently early recovery of alphabetaT-cell counts reportedly depended on just several hundred clones that had expanded rapidly and came from non-depleted graft cells.

The source is a boy younger than two who had a stem cell transplant for SCID, so the T cells may come from the graft donor. Sample: PBMCs, mostly from graft donor cells, taken 360 days after TCRalphabeta/CD19-depleted stem cell transplant. The chain is assembled from TRBV5-1 and TRBJ2-7, with no confident D gene call. The DNA is TGCGCCAGCAGCCCCGGGCGAGGTTCAAGCTCCTACGAGCAGTACTTC. It codes for CASSPGRGSSSYEQYF.